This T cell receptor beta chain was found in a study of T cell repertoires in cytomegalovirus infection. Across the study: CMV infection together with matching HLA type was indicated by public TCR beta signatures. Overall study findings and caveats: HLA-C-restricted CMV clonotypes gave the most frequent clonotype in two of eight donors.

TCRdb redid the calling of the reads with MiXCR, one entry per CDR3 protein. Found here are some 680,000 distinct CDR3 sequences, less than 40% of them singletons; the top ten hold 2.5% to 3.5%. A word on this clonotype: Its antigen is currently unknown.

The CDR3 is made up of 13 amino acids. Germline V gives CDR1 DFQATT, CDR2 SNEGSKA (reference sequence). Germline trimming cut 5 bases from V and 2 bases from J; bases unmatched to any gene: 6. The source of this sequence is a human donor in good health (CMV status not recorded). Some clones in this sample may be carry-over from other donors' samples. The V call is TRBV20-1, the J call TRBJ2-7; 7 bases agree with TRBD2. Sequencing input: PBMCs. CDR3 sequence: CSAGGVAAYEQYF. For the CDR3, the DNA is TGCAGTGCTGGGGGGGTAGCTGCCTACGAGCAGTACTTC.